A selection of T cell receptor beta chains follows, all from one sample in a study of long-term antiretroviral therapy in people with HIV. Clones were sequenced by immunoSEQ multiplex PCR, and TCRdb holds only the in-frame ones, with some missing. Of 30,000 or so clones in the sample, over 90% are singletons; the top ten hold around 6.4%. The material was unsorted PBMCs, obtained approximately 6.3 years after starting antiretroviral therapy. These receptor sequences come from a woman between 40 and 50 years old with HIV. CDR3s include the opening cysteine and the closing phenylalanine or tryptophan.

CASSLDLAGGHEQFF	TRBV5-1	TRBJ2-1
CASSEFHSGANVLTF	TRBV9	TRBJ2-6
CASSQEVTYEQYF	TRBV4-1	TRBJ2-7
CASSLALAGGLNEQFF	TRBV7-2	TRBJ2-1
CASSSGQEVQGYTF	TRBV11-1	TRBJ1-2
CASRTDRGRGSQHF	TRBV6-5	TRBJ1-5
CASSQDPPGSEETQYF	TRBV4-3	TRBJ2-5
CASSPLLGETQYF	TRBV19	TRBJ2-5
CASSSGYGSIATYEQYF	TRBV5-8	TRBJ2-7
CATSRAMGLAAYSGANVLTF	TRBV15	TRBJ2-6
CASSVGTGRTYEQYF	TRBV9	TRBJ2-7
CASSPTQTNTEAFF	TRBV19	TRBJ1-1
CAWNRQGGGLTEAFF	TRBV30	TRBJ1-1
CASRRGQNTGELFF	TRBV6-5	TRBJ2-2
CASSLVGREISTDTQYF	TRBV5-6	TRBJ2-3
CASRPLRPFNYGYTF	TRBV6-5	TRBJ1-2
CASSSGTSRPTDTQYF	TRBV7-9	TRBJ2-3
CASSLRRGGPGELFF	TRBV7-2	TRBJ2-2
CAWSGSAGAYGYTF	TRBV30	TRBJ1-2
CASSSPRASGSTDTQYF	TRBV5-4	TRBJ2-3
CASSSRYSTEAFF	TRBV6-5	TRBJ1-1
CASSQVGETEAFF	TRBV7-9	TRBJ1-1
CASNRVYNSPLHF	TRBV10-2	TRBJ1-6
CASSFLDRGSSPLHF	TRBV5-6	TRBJ1-6
CASSLGRGQAEAFF	TRBV11-3	TRBJ1-1
CAWSVQAFGKNNSPLHF	TRBV30	TRBJ1-6
CASSVSATNEKLFF	TRBV6-4	TRBJ1-4
CASSVTDNTEAFF	TRBV11-3	TRBJ1-1
CASKPGTGGSYEQYF	TRBV5-1	TRBJ2-7
CASSLTWNTIYF	TRBV7-2	TRBJ1-3
CASIREAVAKNIQYF	TRBV2	TRBJ2-4
CSAGLNYGYTF	TRBV20-1	TRBJ1-2
CASSPQGLNTEAFF	TRBV7-9	TRBJ1-1
CASSLGQEKLFF	TRBV5-1	TRBJ1-4
CASRWTELSYEQYF	TRBV5-1	TRBJ2-7
CASSARQGGTEAFF	TRBV2	TRBJ1-1
CAISESTGGGTDTQYF	TRBV10-3	TRBJ2-3
CASSQDTGASDTQYF	TRBV4-1	TRBJ2-3
CASSQTNAPGHYGYTF	TRBV14	TRBJ1-2
CSVEDREPPAGNYGYTF	TRBV29-1	TRBJ1-2
CASSPLLAGGISSYNEQFF	TRBV5-6	TRBJ2-1
CASSYSWGRGEAFF	TRBV6-5	TRBJ1-1
CASSYLQGGFRNEQYF	TRBV6-5	TRBJ2-7
CASTGQGGSTGELFF	TRBV6-6	TRBJ2-2
CASSLGTPSEQYF	TRBV5-5	TRBJ2-7
CASSLMTTNEKLFF	TRBV5-1	TRBJ1-4
CATSRDRGGAGQGTQYF	TRBV15	TRBJ2-5
CASSQGLAGGTDTQYF	TRBV7-2	TRBJ2-3
CASSEGQAVTEAFF	TRBV2	TRBJ1-1
CASSQGPGTGELFF	TRBV4-3	TRBJ2-2
CASAHLPPLISGLPEKLFF	TRBV5-7	TRBJ1-4